This TCR beta chain was profiled in a study of T cells in Graves' hyperthyroidism and ophthalmopathy. This CDR3 comprises 14 residues. The ends were cut back, 4 bases at V and 11 bases at J, with 15 bases in the middle. From germline, CDR1 is SGHVS and CDR2 FQNEAQ. Amplification targeted TCR beta CDR3 regions from RNA transcripts. An initial round of RT-PCR targeting the TCR CDR3 relied on the HTBI primer set. Using its own MiXCR run on the multiplex PCR reads, TCRdb lists one record per CDR3 protein. The sample carries 730,000 or so distinct CDR3 sequences, roughly 20% recorded once. In its sample, this clonotype was seen a few times.

The sample comprised blood. The J gene is TRBJ1-6, the V gene TRBV7-8; weak D call: TRBD1 (6 bases). This receptor was obtained from a woman between 45 and 60 years old with Graves' hyperthyroidism that later progressed to Graves' ophthalmopathy. CDR3 nucleotide sequence: TGTGCCAGCAGCTCGAGGGGCAGGGGACCACCCCTCCACTTT. Its protein is CASSSRGRGPPLHF. The variable domain in full, with the rest retrieved from reference TRBV7-8 and TRBJ1-6, is GAGVSQSPRYKVAKRGQDVALRCDPISGHVSLFWYQQALGQGPEFLTYFQNEAQLDKSGLPSDRFFAERPEGSVSTLKIQRTQQEDSAVYLCASSSRGRGPPLHFGNGTRLTVT.